This entry describes one T cell receptor (beta chain). The ends were cut back, 6 bases at V and 0 bases at J, with 15 bases in the middle. There are 16 residues in the CDR3. Germline V gene data show CDR1 as MDHEN and CDR2 as SYDVKM. Participants had their cohort set by participant-reported clinical history. In the source study's methods: For nucleated cells, counts were estimated from reference gene primer amplification. Clones were sequenced by immunoSEQ multiplex PCR, and TCRdb holds only the in-frame ones, with some missing. V, J and clone size are those of that table, while D and trimming were read from the DNA. The table includes 350,000 to 500,000 clones, approximately 91% detected once. This sample was included in a study of blood T cell repertoires in COVID-19. On the study more broadly: COVID-19 samples from acute and convalescent phases originated in the United States, Italy and Spain.

This TCR derives from a young woman who had been exposed to COVID-19. Sequenced sample: PBMCs or T cells enriched from blood (not recorded which). The chain couples TRBV28 to TRBJ1-3; D remains ambiguous. CDR3 coding DNA: TGTGCCAGCAGACCCAGTGGCCTTTTCTCTGGAAACACCATATATTTT. Its translation is CASRPSGLFSGNTIYF.